The clone carrying this TCR beta chain was found a few times. The sample comes from a study of blood T cell repertoires in COVID-19. Assay used: immunoSEQ multiplex PCR; TCRdb lists only in-frame clones, some missing. Among over 25,000 clones listed, approximately 82% were seen once. Sequencing was done on a sample of peripheral blood. The sequence was obtained from a human donor in a cohort sampled during active COVID-19.

CDR3 nucleotides: TGTGCCAGCAGCTTAACGGGACAGGGCACAGATACGCAGTATTTT. Translating gives CASSLTGQGTDTQYF. The genes are TRBV7-3 and TRBJ2-3; 8 bases map to TRBD1. This CDR3 has 15 residues. The V and J ends lost 0 bases and 1 base, in that order; junction bases with no gene match: 0. Germline CDR1 reads SGHTA; CDR2 reads FQGTGA.